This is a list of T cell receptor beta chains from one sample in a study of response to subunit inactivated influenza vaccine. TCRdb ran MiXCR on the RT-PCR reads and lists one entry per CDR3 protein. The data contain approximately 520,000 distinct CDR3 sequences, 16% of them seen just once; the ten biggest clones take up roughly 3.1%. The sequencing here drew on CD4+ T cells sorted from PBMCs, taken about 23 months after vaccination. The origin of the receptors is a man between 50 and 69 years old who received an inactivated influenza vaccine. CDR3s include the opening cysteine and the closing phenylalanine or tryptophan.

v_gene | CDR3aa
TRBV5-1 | CASSLELAGWLNEQFF
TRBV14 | CASSQDFGRGEETQYF
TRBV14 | CASSPLRRGEQFF
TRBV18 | CASSPQGLNYGYTF
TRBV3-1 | CASSPTGGVEKAFF
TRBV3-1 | CASSPLSTGNYEQYF
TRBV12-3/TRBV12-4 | CASRAPGILYNEQFF
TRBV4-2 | CASSQEGTAAAKRQFF
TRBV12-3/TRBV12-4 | CASNPRTSGRYTGELFF
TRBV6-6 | CASRRDWAQYF
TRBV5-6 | CASSLSFGGGTYEQYF
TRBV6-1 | CASSTGLDQPQHF
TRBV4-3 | CASSQEGASGSYEQYF
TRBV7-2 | CASRFRGISYNEQFF
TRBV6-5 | CASSYSPSRTDTQYF
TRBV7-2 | CASSLSDGRGVKYF
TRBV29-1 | CSVGGGFEKLFF
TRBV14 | CASSSLAGGPRETQYF
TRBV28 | CASSNRDLAKNIQYF
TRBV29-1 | CSAGTGVRVETQYF
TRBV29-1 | CSVQGVGRMGEQFF
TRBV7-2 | CASSKTGVGEQYF
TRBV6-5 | CASSYGGFAFF
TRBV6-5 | CASSSLRGVADTQYF
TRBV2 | CASSSEGTDSPLHF
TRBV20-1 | CSARDRFNEQFF
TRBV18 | CASSPDGRGVYEQFF
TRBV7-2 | CASSLRTLRTSTDTQYF
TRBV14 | CASSQVPTHTQYF
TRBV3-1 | CASSQGGIPGRGELFF
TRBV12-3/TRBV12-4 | CASSLGRLNTGELFF
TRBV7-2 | CASSLGDRGGSNQPQHF
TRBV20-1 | CSANPLTSGSVGEQFF
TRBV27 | CASSLYASGTTGELFF
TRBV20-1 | CSAPRGGYTF
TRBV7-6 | CASSLGKTRGGGAEAFF
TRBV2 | CASSLGQGLNEKLFF
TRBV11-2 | CASSLGLAGEGFF
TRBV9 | CASSEGLSTDTQYF
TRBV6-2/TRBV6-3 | CASSLGGTIQETQYF
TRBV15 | CATSNDLKDTQYF
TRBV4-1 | CASSVVPLAGGSYEQFF
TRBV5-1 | CASSPGPGEMETQYF
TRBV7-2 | CASSLGASPYEQYF
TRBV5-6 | CASSLGQLSTDTQYF
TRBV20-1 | CSARTDRYEQYF
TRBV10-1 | CASRTGTGELFF
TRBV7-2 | CASSSSPSGSYPYEQYF
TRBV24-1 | CATSPGPAYEQYF
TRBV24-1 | CATSGGDGYTF
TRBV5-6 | CASSPPGQGLYGYTF
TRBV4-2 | CASSRDRTIQETQYF
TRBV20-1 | CSARASGTSTDTQYF
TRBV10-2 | CATWLAGDARELFF
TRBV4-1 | CASSHDIFATNEKLFF